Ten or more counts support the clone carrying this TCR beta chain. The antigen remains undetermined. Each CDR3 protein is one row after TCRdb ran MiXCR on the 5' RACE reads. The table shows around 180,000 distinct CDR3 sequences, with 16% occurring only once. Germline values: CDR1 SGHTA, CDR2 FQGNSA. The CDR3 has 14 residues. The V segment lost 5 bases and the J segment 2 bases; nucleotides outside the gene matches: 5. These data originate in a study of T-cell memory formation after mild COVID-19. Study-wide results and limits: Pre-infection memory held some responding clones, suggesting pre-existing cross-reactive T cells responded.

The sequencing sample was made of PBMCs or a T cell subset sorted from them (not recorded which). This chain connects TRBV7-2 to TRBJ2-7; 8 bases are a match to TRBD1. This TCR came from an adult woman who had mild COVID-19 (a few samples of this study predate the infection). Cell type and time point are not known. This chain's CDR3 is CASSPGTGAYEQYF. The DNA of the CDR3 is TGTGCCAGCAGCCCCGGGACAGGAGCCTACGAGCAGTACTTC.